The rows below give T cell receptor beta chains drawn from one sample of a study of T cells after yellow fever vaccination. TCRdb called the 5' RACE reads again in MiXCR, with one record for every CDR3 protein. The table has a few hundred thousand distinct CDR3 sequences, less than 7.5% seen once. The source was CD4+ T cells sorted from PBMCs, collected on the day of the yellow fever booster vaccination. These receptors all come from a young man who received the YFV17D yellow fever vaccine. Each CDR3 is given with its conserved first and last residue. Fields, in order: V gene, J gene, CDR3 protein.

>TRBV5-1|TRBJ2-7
CASSLETGYEQYF
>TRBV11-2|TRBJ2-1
CASSFGPAGEGNEQFF
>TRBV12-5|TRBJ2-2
CPSRQRGANTGELFF
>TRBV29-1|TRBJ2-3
CSVAEREVTDTQYF
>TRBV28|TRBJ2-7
CASSLIGIYEQYF
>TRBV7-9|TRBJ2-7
CASTLIGGGEQYF
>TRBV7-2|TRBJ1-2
CAKTGRNNYGYTF
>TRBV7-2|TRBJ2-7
CASSIGPGDEQYF
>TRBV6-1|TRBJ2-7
CASSPPGTSGTEQYF
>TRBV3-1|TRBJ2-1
CASSQAVGPNYNEQFF